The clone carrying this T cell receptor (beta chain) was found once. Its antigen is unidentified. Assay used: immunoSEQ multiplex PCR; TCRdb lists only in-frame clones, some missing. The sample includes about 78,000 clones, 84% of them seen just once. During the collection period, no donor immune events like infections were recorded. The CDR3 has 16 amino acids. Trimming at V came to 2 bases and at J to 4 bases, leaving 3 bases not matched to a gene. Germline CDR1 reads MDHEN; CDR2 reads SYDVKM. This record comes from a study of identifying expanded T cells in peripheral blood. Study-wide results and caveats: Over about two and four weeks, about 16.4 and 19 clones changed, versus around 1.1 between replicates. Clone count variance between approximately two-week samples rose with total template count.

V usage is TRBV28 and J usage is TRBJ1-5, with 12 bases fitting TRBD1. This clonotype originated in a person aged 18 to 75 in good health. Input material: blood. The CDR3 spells CASSLGTGGGNQPQHF. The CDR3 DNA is TGTGCCAGCAGTTTAGGGACAGGGGGCGGAAATCAGCCCCAGCATTTT. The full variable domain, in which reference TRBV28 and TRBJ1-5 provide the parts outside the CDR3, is DVKVTQSSRYLVKRTGEKVFLECVQDMDHENMFWYRQDPGLGLRLIYFSYDVKMKEKGDIPEGYSVSREKKERFSLILESASTNQTSMYLCASSLGTGGGNQPQHFGDGTRLSIL.